This T cell receptor (beta chain) emerged from a study of shared clonotypes between healthy human individuals. Overall study findings and caveats: The study generally estimated greater richness for naive than memory subsets.

Turning to this clone: What it binds is unknown.

CDR3 length equals 15 residues. Germline values: CDR1 LNHNV, CDR2 YYDKDF (reference sequence). V shed 2 bases and J shed 2 bases, with 10 bases lying between them. Deep level was the assay's run setting. Profiled with immunoSEQ multiplex PCR; TCRdb holds only in-frame clones, not every one. The sample yields roughly 2,000,000 clones, over 85% seen once. Selected positively for CCR7 and CD45RO-negative, naive CD8 cells excluded terminally differentiated effector memory CD45RA+ cells. Input material: naive CD8+ T cells from PBMCs. The chain recombines TRBV15 with TRBJ1-5; D gene uncertain. The TCR was taken from a man younger than 35 in good health. Some clones in this sample may be carry-over from other donors' samples. CDR3 in amino acids: CATSRHDGRNQPQHF. CDR3 nucleotide sequence: TGTGCCACCAGCAGACATGACGGTCGCAATCAGCCCCAGCATTTT.